The subject of this entry is one TCR beta chain. The table lists this clonotype with a few counts. Its antigen is not yet known. Nothing much larger sits one base from this clone, and base qualities are not available. The record originates from a study of T-cell reconstitution after alpha-beta-depleted transplantation in children (dated by TCRdb to 2015 to 2016). For the wider study: T-cell immune reconstitution after TCRalphabeta/CD19-depleted allogeneic hematopoietic cell transplantation in children was quantitatively tracked in the study by means of TCR repertoire profiling. Overall results and qualifications from the work: In some patients, the high TCRbeta diversity seen at day 60 was put down to recipient T cells and intrathymic progenitors that had survived conditioning. About two months after transplant, the apparently early recovery of alphabetaT-cell counts reportedly depended on just several hundred clones that had expanded rapidly and came from non-depleted graft cells. Hyperexpanded clone frequencies declined over subsequent months; after one year, T-cell counts and TCRbeta diversity were mostly attributed to newly produced T cells.

Taken with the paper, the label for treatment or condition translates to: allogeneic hematopoietic cell transplantation with graft depleted of TCRalphabeta T cells and CD19 B cells. The transplant recipients were children given TCRalphabeta/CD19-depleted allogeneic hematopoietic cell grafts. Preparation of the library involved PCR. Sequencing was performed on an Illumina HiSeq 2500. TCR library preparation used molecular barcoding, with unique molecular identifiers applied to normalize quantification of the TCRbeta repertoire. TCRdb ran its own pipeline on the public reads, namely fastp trimming at Q25 and MiXCR clone calling, and kept in-frame beta chains. Entries that share a CDR3 protein sequence are merged under the most common genes and DNA. The sample data list hundreds of thousands of distinct CDR3 sequences, and around 13% of these were observed just once. Approximately 0.8% of the sample is held by the ten biggest clonotypes.

The source was PBMCs, collected before TCRalphabeta/CD19-depleted stem cell transplant. This sequence was found in a girl aged 2 to 10 with congenital amegakaryocytic thrombocytopenia, due to receive a stem cell transplant.

The CDR3 has the sequence CSVEVAGGRYEQYF. The bases read TGCAGCGTTGAAGTCGCAGGGGGCAGGTACGAGCAGTACTTC. Here the chain combines TRBV29-1 and TRBJ2-7, with TRBD1 identical over 8 junction bases. CDR1 and CDR2, looked up from the germline V gene, are SQVTM and ANQGSEA. The CDR3 runs 14 amino acids, cysteine and phenylalanine included. The CDR3 DNA has 42 bases and is translated from base 1. The germline V and J ends show losses of 1 base and 4 bases respectively, and no gene match explains 6 bases of the junction.